One and the same sample provided the 28 T cell receptor beta chains below, sequenced in a study of tumor-infiltrating lymphocytes in primary liver carcinoma. Germline DNA was extracted too, while blood RNA derived from unsorted whole blood. Total RNA (approximately 500 ng) served as template for TCR beta cDNA synthesis primed by a constant-region primer. What produced the TCR beta libraries was three nested multiplex PCR rounds using slightly modified ARM-PCR. The two initial PCR rounds, approximately 10 cycles each, used TRBV1-TRBV30 forward and C-beta reverse primers. TCRdb passed the multiplex PCR reads through MiXCR, listing each CDR3 protein once. The sample has about 310,000 distinct CDR3 sequences, more than 55% seen once. What was sequenced was peripheral blood. These receptor sequences come from a woman in her twenties or thirties with primary liver carcinoma and hepatitis B virus infection.

This clonotype was detected many times. The chain employs TRBV4-2 and TRBJ1-5; 8 nucleotides line up with TRBD1. The CDR3 is made up of 16 amino acids. Trimming cost V 3 bases and J 4 bases; bases outside gene matches: 8. CDR1 is LGHNA and CDR2 is YNFKEQ in the germline V gene. Written as DNA, the CDR3 is TGTGCCAGCAGCCAGGGTGGACAGGGAGGAAATCAGCCCCAGCATTTT. As protein: CASSQGGQGGNQPQHF.

This clonotype was counted many times. V and J are TRBV4-2 and TRBJ1-4; the D is unclear. Germline V gene data show CDR1 as LGHNA and CDR2 as YNFKEQ. V dropped 1 base and J dropped 16 bases, with 4 bases sitting between them. There are 9 residues in the CDR3. The CDR3 nucleotides are TGTGCCAGCAGCCAAGTTCCGTTTTTT. Translating gives CASSQVPFF.

At least ten counts were recorded for this clonotype. V and J are TRBV4-2 and TRBJ2-2, with no clear D. Trimming left V 6 bases short and J 1 base short, with 6 bases between. This CDR3 comprises 13 residues. Germline loops: CDR1 LGHNA, CDR2 YNFKEQ. CDR3 region: CASSNENTGELFF. CDR3 nucleotide sequence: TGTGCCAGCAGTAATGAGAACACCGGGGAGCTGTTTTTT.

Regarding this clonotype: Because the CDR3 is missing its conserved closing phenylalanine or tryptophan, this is likely a read error. CDR3 residues: CASSSRQGAGETQYS. The CDR3 coding sequence is TGTGCCAGCAGCTCTAGACAGGGGGCTGGAGAGACTCAGTACTCC. The V call is TRBV7-9, the J call TRBJ2-5, with 10 bases identical to TRBD1. CDR1 SEHNR and CDR2 FQNEAQ come from the germline V gene (reference sequence). The CDR3 contains 15 residues.

V usage is TRBV7-9 and J usage is TRBJ1-2; the D is unclear. V was shortened by 6 bases and J by 4 bases, with 12 bases between the two germline ends. Germline CDR1 is SEHNR and CDR2 is FQNEAQ (reference sequence). This CDR3 contains 13 residues. This CDR3 is CASSPRTFYGYTF. DNA for the CDR3: TGTGCCAGCAGTCCCCGGACCTTCTATGGCTACACCTTC. The full variable domain, with the rest looked up from reference TRBV7-9 and TRBJ1-2, is DTGVSQNPRHKITKRGQNVTFRCDPISEHNRLYWYRQTLGQGPEFLTYFQNEAQLEKSRLLSDRFSAERPKGSFSTLEIQRTEQGDSAMYLCASSPRTFYGYTFGSGTRLTVV.

Comments on this clonotype: Compared with germline, one end of the junction differs, possibly owing to a read error. The chain links TRBV6-5 to TRBJ2-1; 8 bases map to TRBD1. The germline CDR1 and CDR2 sequences are MNHEY and SVGAGI. This CDR3 spans 16 amino acids. CDR3 sequence (DNA): TGTGCCAGCAAATCCCGCGGGACAGGTGGCCACAATAAGCAGTTCTTC. Amino acids: CASKSRGTGGHNKQFF.

This clonotype was detected many times. This sequence joins TRBV11-2 and TRBJ2-1; 8 bases line up with TRBD2. V dropped 6 bases and J dropped 8; count of bases not matched to a gene: 9. The CDR3 covers 14 residues. Germline lookup yields CDR1 SGHAT and CDR2 FQNNGV. In nucleotides, the CDR3 is TGTGCCAGCAGTTACTTTAGCGGGAAGGATGAGCAGTTCTTC. This sequence encodes CASSYFSGKDEQFF.

Concerning this clonotype itself: Possible read error: a much larger clone is one base away. This chain links TRBV4-1 with TRBJ2-7, with TRBD1 matching 10 bases. The CDR3 consists of 15 residues. Germline trimming cut 1 base from V and 6 bases from J; bases unmatched to any gene: 6. The V gene's germline CDR1 is MGHRA and CDR2 YSYEKL. CDR3 in amino acids: CASSQVPGTGVEQYF. The CDR3 nucleotides are TGCGCCAGCAGCCAAGTTCCCGGGACAGGGGTCGAGCAGTACTTC.

At least ten counts were recorded for this clonotype. This rearrangement joins TRBV12-3 or TRBV12-4 to TRBJ2-6; no clear D gene. The CDR3 has 14 amino acids. V was clipped by 6 bases and J by 1 base, with 7 bases between them. The CDR3 bases are TGTGCCAGCAGCCTCCGTTCTGGGGCCAACGTCCTGACTTTC. Its protein product is CASSLRSGANVLTF.

This clonotype was seen only a few times. This chain uses TRBV5-4 with TRBJ2-1; D is possibly TRBD2 (5 bases). CDR3 length: 14 residues. The ends were cut back, 1 base at V and 5 bases at J, with 10 bases in the middle. CDR1 SGHNT and CDR2 YYREEE come from the germline V gene (reference sequence). CDR3 protein: CASSLRTSHNEQFF. The CDR3 DNA sequence: TGTGCCAGCAGCTTGAGAACTAGTCACAATGAGCAGTTCTTC.

In its sample, this clonotype was seen a few times. This chain joins TRBV6-6 and TRBJ1-5, with D unclear. Germline values: CDR1 MNHNY, CDR2 SVGAGI (reference sequence). The V gene lost 0 bases and the J gene lost 4 bases, with 10 bases spanning the gap. CDR3 length equals 15 residues. The CDR3 nucleotides read TGTGCCAGCAGTTACTCAACTCTGGGGAATCAGCCCCAGCATTTT. Its protein product is CASSYSTLGNQPQHF.

The sample holds a few counts of this clonotype. The CDR3 sequence is CASSFQSPYEQYF. The CDR3 nucleotides read TGTGCCAGCAGTTTCCAAAGCCCCTACGAGCAGTACTTC. The chain uses TRBV28 and TRBJ2-7; D remains ambiguous. The CDR3 is 13 amino acids. Trimming shortened V by 3 bases and J by 2 bases, and 8 bases separated the two germline ends. Germline V CDR1 and CDR2: MDHEN, SYDVKM.

There are a few counts of this clonotype. A clone one base away is much larger, so this may be a read error. The gene calls are TRBV11-2 and TRBJ2-1, with a tentative D call TRBD2 (7 bases). The CDR3 has 14 amino acids. Looked up from germline, CDR1 is SGHAT and CDR2 is FQNNGV. For the CDR3, the DNA is TGTGCCAGCAGAGGAGGGGGGGCCTACTATGAGCAGTTCTTC. Amino acids: CASRGGGAYYEQFF.

This clonotype was counted a single time. This may be a read error, as it is one base from a much larger clone. The chain joins TRBV29-1 to TRBJ2-5, with D perhaps TRBD2 (6 bases). This CDR3 spans 12 amino acids. Germline CDR1 is SQVTM and CDR2 is ANQGSEA. V lost 8 bases, J lost 4 bases, and 14 bases lay in between. DNA for the CDR3: TGCAGCTTCGGAGGGGTGGGAGAGACCCAGTACTTC. It is translated as CSFGGVGETQYF. The full variable domain, with the rest looked up from reference TRBV29-1 and TRBJ2-5, is SAVISQKPSRDICQRGTSLTIQCQVDSQVTMMFWYRQQPGQSLTLIATANQGSEATYESGFVIDKFPISRPNLTFSTLTVSNMSPEDSSIYLCSFGGVGETQYFGPGTRLLVL.

Comment on this clonotype: It is likely a read error, because the conserved phenylalanine at the end of the CDR3 is missing. The chain links TRBV29-1 to TRBJ1-2; no clear D gene. This CDR3 comprises 12 residues. CDR1 SQVTM and CDR2 ANQGSEA come from the germline V gene. V lost 3 bases, J lost 8 bases, and 13 bases lay in between. The DNA of the CDR3 is TGCAGCGTTGAGGTGGCGCGTGGAGGCTACACCTCC. Amino acid sequence: CSVEVARGGYTS.

On this clonotype: Possible read error: a much larger clone is one base away. The chain links TRBV6-6 to TRBJ1-5; tentative D call: TRBD1 (6 bases). CDR1 and CDR2 (germline): MNHNY, SVGAGI (reference sequence). The CDR3 runs to 14 residues. Trimming pared 6 bases from V and 7 bases from J, leaving 16 bases between. The DNA for the CDR3 is TGTGCCAGCAGGTCAGGACAGAATGGGCAGCCCCAGCATTTT. Protein product: CASRSGQNGQPQHF.

A single count supports this clonotype. A much more abundant neighbour one base away suggests this may be a read error. The chain links TRBV5-6 to TRBJ2-7, with a possible D match to TRBD1 (5 bases). The CDR3 loop spans 13 amino acids. Germline V CDR1 and CDR2: SGHDT, YYEEEE. The CDR3 DNA is TGTGCCAGCAGCCCCACAGGCCCCTACGAGCGGTACTTC. Its translation: CASSPTGPYERYF.

In regard to this clonotype: Sequence at one end of the junction differs from germline and may be a read error. V usage is TRBV4-1 and J usage is TRBJ1-2; D is undetermined. Germline CDR1 MGHRA, CDR2 YSYEKL. This CDR3 contains 14 residues. CDR3 sequence: CASCQVGERYGYTF. In DNA form, the CDR3 reads TGCGCCAGCTGCCAGGTCGGGGAACGCTATGGCTACACCTTC.

The V and J genes are TRBV12-3 or TRBV12-4 and TRBJ1-5; possible D gene TRBD1, 5 bases. V lost 5 bases, J lost 6 bases, and 14 bases lay in between. The CDR3 contains 14 residues. The CDR3 protein is CASSPGREGQPQHF. In DNA form, the CDR3 reads TGTGCCAGCAGTCCCGGCAGGGAAGGTCAGCCCCAGCATTTT.

The rearrangement joins TRBV7-9 to TRBJ1-2; no clear D gene. CDR1 and CDR2 (germline): SEHNR, FQNEAQ (reference sequence). CDR3 size: 11 residues. Trimming took off 3 bases at V and 5 bases at J, with 4 bases between the two ends. CDR3 DNA sequence: TGTGCCAGCAGCTTCAGTTATGGCTACACCTTC. This gives the protein CASSFSYGYTF.

This clonotype was picked up a small number of times. The V call is TRBV28, the J call TRBJ1-1; unclear D gene. V lost 6 bases and J 0 bases, leaving 14 bases between the germline ends. The CDR3 has 15 residues. Germline values: CDR1 MDHEN, CDR2 SYDVKM. In nucleotides, the CDR3 is TGTGCCAGCAGCTTGGGCGGAGCCATGAACACTGAAGCTTTCTTT. It encodes CASSLGGAMNTEAFF.

A remark on this clonotype: Germline and junction disagree at one end, which may indicate a read error. The V and J genes are TRBV5-1 and TRBJ2-1, with 7 positions matching TRBD1. Germline V gene sequence: CDR1 SGHRS, CDR2 YFSETQ. This CDR3 comprises 14 residues. CDR3 nucleotides: TGCGTCAGCAGCTACAGGGGTAGGGTCCATGAGCAGTTCTTC. This encodes CVSSYRGRVHEQFF.

V usage is TRBV13 and J usage is TRBJ2-5, with D unclear. The CDR3 length is 13 residues. Germline lookup yields CDR1 PRHDT and CDR2 FYEKMQ (reference sequence). V gave up 5 bases and J gave up 2 bases, with 9 bases separating them. DNA for the CDR3: TGTGCCAGCAGCGCCGACAAACAAGAGACCCAGTACTTC. This codes for CASSADKQETQYF.

Points on this clonotype: This may stem from a read error, because a much larger clone lies one nucleotide away. This chain links TRBV6-2 or TRBV6-3 with TRBJ1-5, with D unresolved. Germline V gene lookup returns CDR1 MNHEY and CDR2 SVGEGT. This CDR3 spans 14 amino acids. Trimming removed 5 bases at V and 5 bases at J, with 13 bases between. The CDR3 spells CASSRPTGDQPQHF. The CDR3, as DNA: TGTGCCAGCAGTCGCCCTACGGGCGATCAGCCCCAGCATTTT.

With respect to this clonotype: A much bigger clone sits one base away, suggesting this may be a read error. The chain joins TRBV12-3 or TRBV12-4 to TRBJ2-7; D gene uncertain. This CDR3 spans 14 amino acids. Written as DNA, the CDR3 is TGTACCAGCAGTAAAGTTGGGGTTACCTACGAGCAGTACTTC. It specifies CTSSKVGVTYEQYF.

This chain joins TRBV13 and TRBJ2-4; a weak D match, TRBD2 (5 bases). The V end was cut by 5 bases, the J end by 3 bases, with 11 bases between. Germline assignment: CDR1 PRHDT and CDR2 FYEKMQ (reference sequence). The CDR3 covers 14 residues. The chain's CDR3 is CASSRGVFKNIQYF. DNA of the CDR3: TGTGCCAGCAGCCGGGGTGTTTTCAAAAACATTCAGTACTTC.

As for this clonotype: A read error may explain this, as a much larger clone is one base away. The chain links TRBV12-3 or TRBV12-4 to TRBJ2-5; TRBD2 aligns across 8 bases. There are 13 residues in the CDR3. The CDR3 region has the DNA TGTGCCAGCAGTCATAGCGGGACTCAGACCCTGTACTTC. Its translation is CASSHSGTQTLYF.

This clonotype is a singleton in its sample. The chain carries TRBV28 and TRBJ1-1, with TRBD1 identical over 9 bases. This CDR3 spans 14 amino acids. After removal of 3 bases from V and 8 bases from J, the junction contained 7 bases not matched to a gene. Looked up from germline, CDR1 is MDHEN and CDR2 is SYDVKM. The CDR3 region is CASSLHTGGVEAFF. The CDR3 DNA sequence: TGTGCCAGCAGTTTGCATACAGGGGGCGTGGAAGCTTTCTTT.